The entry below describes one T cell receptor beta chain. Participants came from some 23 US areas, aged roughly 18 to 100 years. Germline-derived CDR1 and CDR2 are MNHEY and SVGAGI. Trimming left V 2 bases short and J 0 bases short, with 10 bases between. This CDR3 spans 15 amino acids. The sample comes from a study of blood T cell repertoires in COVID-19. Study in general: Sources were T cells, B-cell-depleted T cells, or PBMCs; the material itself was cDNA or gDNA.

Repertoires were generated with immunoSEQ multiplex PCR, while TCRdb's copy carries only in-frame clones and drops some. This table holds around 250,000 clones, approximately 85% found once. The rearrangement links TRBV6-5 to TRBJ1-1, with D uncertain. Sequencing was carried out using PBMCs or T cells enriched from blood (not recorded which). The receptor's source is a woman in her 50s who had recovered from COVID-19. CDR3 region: CASSYVGGLNTEAFF. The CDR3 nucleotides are TGTGCCAGCAGTTACGTTGGCGGATTGAACACTGAAGCTTTCTTT.